The text below deals with one TCR beta chain. The antigen is undetermined. The protocol was immunoSEQ multiplex PCR, while the TCRdb copy is restricted to in-frame clones and leaves out a portion. The data contain approximately 39,000 clones, around 80% of them singletons. The data were taken from a study of PD-1 blockade in classical Hodgkin lymphoma. About the research overall: Patients in the cohort were put on intravenous nivolumab, 3 mg/kg every 2 weeks. Study observations and caveats: The authors excluded patients who started nivolumab under 1 year after ASCT. There was a significant rise in CD4+ TCR diversity by C4D1, with no such rise for CD8+. Possibly reflecting disease activity or prior therapy, repertoire differences have causes that remain undefined.

V lost 3 bases and J lost 0, with 10 bases in between. CDR1 is MGHRA and CDR2 is YSYEKL in the germline V gene. This CDR3 contains 15 residues. Stated time point: cycle 4 day 1 (C4D1), after six to seven weeks of nivolumab. All patients relapsed after autologous stem cell transplantation, and brentuximab vedotin exposure varied. Material: peripheral blood mononuclear cells (PBMCs), obtained before the fourth cycle of nivolumab. The V and J genes are TRBV4-1 and TRBJ2-3, with D perhaps being TRBD1 or TRBD2 (5 bases each). The clonotype comes from a human donor with classical Hodgkin lymphoma. CDR3 DNA: TGCGCCAGCAGCCACCGGGACCCTAGCACAGATACGCAGTATTTT. Encoded protein: CASSHRDPSTDTQYF.